Presented here are 13 T cell receptor beta chains from one specimen sequenced in a study of cytomegalovirus exposure and HLA in healthy donors. This PCR relied on a set of 60 Vbeta primers and 13 Jbeta primers. Only in-frame clones appear in the TCRdb table, and some are missing; sequencing was by immunoSEQ multiplex PCR. This repertoire includes roughly 90,000 clones. The specimen was PBMCs. The receptor source for this set is a man aged 50-60 years in good health and CMV-seropositive.

The rearrangement uses TRBV30 and TRBJ2-2, with TRBD1 as a possible D gene (5 bases). Germline CDR1 reads GTSNPN; CDR2 reads SVGIG (reference sequence). The germline V and J ends were trimmed by 0 bases and 6 bases, with 14 bases remaining between them. This CDR3 comprises 15 residues. In DNA, the CDR3 is TGTGCCTGGAGTGTTTCCAGGGTCGGCGCCGGGGAGCTGTTTTTT. Its translation is CAWSVSRVGAGELFF. Variable domain in full (rest from reference TRBV30 and TRBJ2-2): SQTIHQWPATLVQPVGSPLSLECTVEGTSNPNLYWYRQAAGRGLQLLFYSVGIGQISSEVPQNLSASRPQDRQFILSSKKLLLSDSGFYLCAWSVSRVGAGELFFGEGSRLTVL.

The chain combines TRBV5-6 with TRBJ2-7; 11 bases are shared with TRBD2. V shed 4 bases and J 2 bases; nucleotides not matched to a gene: 5. This CDR3 is built from 15 residues. From germline, CDR1 is SGHDT and CDR2 YYEEEE. The CDR3 region has the DNA TGTGCCAGCAGCCTCGGGACTAGCGGTCCCTACGAGCAGTACGTC. Protein sequence: CASSLGTSGPYEQYV.

The rearrangement uses TRBV4-2 and TRBJ1-2; 8 nucleotides align to TRBD1. Per the germline V gene, CDR1 is LGHNA and CDR2 is YNFKEQ. J lost 7 bases, V lost 5 bases, and 6 bases had no gene match. This CDR3 has 13 amino acids. The DNA for the CDR3 is TGTGCCAGCAGCTCATACAGGGGGAGTGGCTACACCTTC. Amino acid sequence: CASSSYRGSGYTF.

The chain is built from TRBV30 and TRBJ2-1; D ambiguous. Looked up from germline, CDR1 is GTSNPN and CDR2 is SVGIG (reference sequence). CDR3 size: 15 residues. The ends were cut back, 2 bases at V and 0 bases at J, with 11 bases in the middle. The CDR3 nucleotides read TGTGCCTGGAGTCTCGGGTTCAGCTCCTACAATGAGCAGTTCTTC. It is translated as CAWSLGFSSYNEQFF.

The V and J genes are TRBV11-3 and TRBJ2-7; 9 positions match TRBD2. The CDR3 has 16 amino acids. V shed 6 bases, J shed 3 bases, and the junction held 12 bases outside the gene matches. The germline V gene has CDR1 SGHNT and CDR2 YENEEA. CDR3 sequence: CASSSGSGERNYEQYF. The CDR3 DNA reads as TGTGCCAGCAGTAGCGGGAGCGGAGAAAGGAACTACGAGCAGTACTTC. The full variable domain, with the rest looked up from reference TRBV11-3 and TRBJ2-7, is EAGVVQSPRYKIIEKKQPVAFWCNPISGHNTLYWYLQNLGQGPELLIRYENEEAVDDSQLPKDRFSAERLKGVDSTLKIQPAELGDSAVYLCASSSGSGERNYEQYFGPGTRLTVT.

The rearrangement links TRBV7-2 to TRBJ1-2; no clear D gene. Germline CDR1 and CDR2: SGHTA and FQGNSA. Between the trimmed V and J ends, which lost 2 bases and 3 bases, there was a span of 10 bases. CDR3 length equals 14 residues. CDR3 nucleotides: TGTGCCAGCAGCTTATCAAAGGAGTACTATGGCTACACCTTC. This gives the protein CASSLSKEYYGYTF.

The rearrangement joins TRBV19 to TRBJ2-1; 7 bases map to TRBD2. With V trimmed by 11 bases and J by 5 bases, 15 bases remained unmatched. Germline assignment: CDR1 LNHDA and CDR2 SQIVND (reference sequence). The length of the CDR3 is 15 residues. CDR3 bases: TGTGCCTCAGTCGAGGGGAGCGGGGCCAACAATGAGCAGTTCTTC. Protein product: CASVEGSGANNEQFF.

V gene TRBV4-2 combines with J gene TRBJ2-1; 9 bases agree with TRBD1. From germline, CDR1 is LGHNA and CDR2 YNFKEQ. The CDR3 runs 15 residues. Unmatched junction bases numbered 6, after V lost 3 bases and J lost 6 bases. The CDR3 protein is CASSQGDRASNEQFF. CDR3 nucleotide sequence: TGTGCCAGCAGCCAGGGGGACAGGGCGAGCAATGAGCAGTTCTTC.

The rearrangement uses TRBV18 and TRBJ2-2; no definite D call. The CDR3 loop spans 15 amino acids. CDR1 and CDR2 from the germline V gene are KGHSH and LQKENI. Trimming left V 2 bases short and J 0 bases short, with 7 bases between. CDR3 DNA sequence: TGTGCCAGCTCACCAGTAACAGCGAACACCGGGGAGCTGTTTTTT. This codes for CASSPVTANTGELFF.

CDR3 nucleotides: TGTGCCAGCAGCTTCCGGGAATCGGGCGAGCAGTACGTC. It specifies CASSFRESGEQYV. The chain is built from TRBV5-8 and TRBJ2-7; tentative D call: TRBD2 (5 bases). Trimming cost V 2 bases and J 6 bases, with 12 bases left between them. The germline CDR1 and CDR2 sequences are SGHTS and YDEGEE. The CDR3 extends over 13 amino acids.

This rearrangement joins TRBV7-9 to TRBJ2-1, with 10 bases identical to TRBD2. Germline V gives CDR1 SEHNR, CDR2 FQNEAQ (reference sequence). This CDR3 contains 15 residues. Trimming took 6 bases from V and 8 from J; bases not matched to a gene: 10. CDR3 protein: CASSFVAGGRDEQFF. Here the CDR3 DNA reads TGTGCCAGCAGTTTCGTAGCGGGAGGTAGGGATGAGCAGTTCTTC.

The gene calls are TRBV19 and TRBJ1-2; 7 nucleotides align to TRBD1. The germline CDR1 and CDR2 sequences are LNHDA and SQIVND (reference sequence). The trim removed 9 bases at V and 0 bases at J, leaving 4 bases unmatched. The CDR3 totals 13 residues. The CDR3 DNA sequence: TGTGCCAGCAGACAGGGACCTAACTATGGCTACACCTTC. Amino acids: CASRQGPNYGYTF.

The rearrangement joins TRBV6-5 to TRBJ2-2; a possible D gene is TRBD2 (5 bases). The V end lost 9 bases, the J end lost 4 bases, and 12 bases lay between the germline ends. CDR1 is MNHEY, CDR2 SVGAGI, per germline. The CDR3 covers 13 residues. The CDR3 here is CASRGSTTGELFF. As DNA, the CDR3 is TGTGCCAGTCGGGGTTCGACCACCGGGGAGCTGTTTTTT.